The T cell receptor beta chain under discussion was sequenced for a study of blood T cell repertoires in COVID-19. This CDR3 is 13 amino acids long. The germline V gene encodes CDR1 SGHTA and CDR2 FQGTGA. Trimming pared 5 bases from V and 2 bases from J, leaving 8 bases between. TCRdb's copy holds only in-frame clones and misses some; the assay was immunoSEQ multiplex PCR. The sample lists some 100,000 clones, about 90% seen once, with approximately 8.7% in the top ten. This sequence was found in a woman in her 70s with acute or convalescent COVID-19. Specimen: peripheral blood. The chain recombines TRBV7-3 with TRBJ2-3, with no clear D. The CDR3 sequence is CASSRLATDTQYF. The DNA for the CDR3 is TGTGCCAGCAGCCGACTGGCCACAGATACGCAGTATTTT. Looking up the rest from reference TRBV7-3 and TRBJ2-3 gives the full variable domain: GAGVSQTPSNKVTEKGKYVELRCDPISGHTALYWYRQSLGQGPEFLIYFQGTGAADDSGLPNDRFFAVRPEGSVSTLKIQRTERGDSAVYLCASSRLATDTQYFGPGTRLTVL.